This TCR beta chain is drawn from a study of regulatory T cells in long-lasting Graves disease. V was clipped by 4 bases and J by 6 bases, with 10 bases between them. The CDR3 has 12 amino acids. In germline, CDR1 is SGHNT, CDR2 YENEEA. Time point: newly diagnosed GD, antithyroid drugs for less than 3 months. Following extraction of RNA from PBMCs, that RNA was used to make the TCR library. Patients of an endocrinology department in Xi'an, China, were included. Building the TCR beta libraries relied on iRepertoire HTBI primers, and CDR3 regions underwent Arm-PCR. MiXCR, applied by TCRdb to the multiplex PCR reads, yields one record per CDR3 protein. The sample lists 300,000 to 400,000 distinct CDR3 sequences; approximately 15% were seen once. Broader study findings: Whereas new patients shared about 980 public clonotypes, persistent patients shared more, at 2,500 to 3,500.

This clonotype was seen a handful of times. The antigen is not known. These data also featured in a second study, about T cells in Graves' hyperthyroidism and ophthalmopathy. That paper adds: The HTBI set primed first-round TCR CDR3 RT-PCR. Among thyroid clonotypes expanded above 0.001, most also appeared in blood.

Sequenced material: peripheral blood mononuclear cells (PBMCs), taken at new diagnosis, from a patient treated with antithyroid drugs. V usage is TRBV11-3 and J usage is TRBJ2-7; D uncertain. The sequence came from a man in his forties or fifties with Graves disease. The CDR3 sequence: CASSSPPVEQYF. DNA of the CDR3: TGTGCCAGCAGCTCTCCCCCTGTCGAGCAGTACTTC.